The present TCR beta chain was sequenced within a study of blood T cell repertoires in COVID-19. Background on the study: T cells, B-cell-depleted T cells, or PBMCs supplied cDNA or gDNA.

Germline trimming cut 5 bases from V and 4 bases from J; bases unmatched to any gene: 1. In germline, CDR1 is SGHTA, CDR2 FQGNSA. This CDR3 comprises 13 residues. Original processing methods: Nucleated cell counts were estimated from reference gene primer amplification. The assay was immunoSEQ multiplex PCR, and TCRdb's table has in-frame clones only and misses some. That table gives V, J and clone size, and the DNA gave D and trimming. This table holds under 300,000 clones, about 76% found once. The receptor was derived from a woman aged 55-69 years with active or convalescent COVID-19. Material: peripheral blood. The J gene is TRBJ1-5, the V gene TRBV7-2; 8 bases are shared with TRBD1. The CDR3, as DNA: TGTGCCAGCAGCCGACAGGGGAATCAGCCCCAGCATTTT. Translation gives CASSRQGNQPQHF.